This T cell receptor (beta chain) is from a study of T cell responses to AZD1222 COVID-19 vaccine. Study-wide background: Recipients boosted at about 4 weeks or about 12 weeks are pooled.

The repertoire was sequenced with immunoSEQ multiplex PCR; TCRdb's copy has only in-frame clones and lacks some. Of 99,000 or so clones listed, 88% were seen once; the top ten hold around 8.7%. The CDR3 length is 15 residues. V was pared by 2 bases and J by 5 bases, with 15 bases between. The germline V gene encodes CDR1 LNHNV and CDR2 YYDKDF (reference sequence). Study observations and caveats: The CD4 TCRs associated with vaccination extended across spike and predominated at 160-218 and 743-854.

In regard to this clone: Its antigen is unknown.

This specimen consisted of peripheral blood, obtained on day 0 of AZD1222 vaccination. The V gene is TRBV15, the J gene TRBJ1-2, with D perhaps matching TRBD1 (5 bases). This sequence was found in an adult in good health. CDR3 loop: CATSRRDFGNYGYTF. For the CDR3, the DNA is TGTGCCACCAGCAGACGGGACTTCGGAAATTATGGCTACACCTTC.